These 3 T cell receptor beta chains were sequenced from one sample in a study of OX40 agonist ivuxolimab in advanced cancers. TCRdb's copy holds only in-frame clones and misses some; the assay was immunoSEQ multiplex PCR. Of about 66,000 clones listed, 75% to 95% are singletons. The sequenced sample was CD4+ or CD8+ T cells sorted from blood, obtained in a trial of the OX40 agonist ivuxolimab. Receptors were obtained from an adult with an advanced solid tumor such as melanoma, head and neck, liver or kidney cancer.

This chain uses TRBV30 with TRBJ2-6; D gene unclear. Trimming removed 0 bases at V and 3 bases at J, with 6 bases between. The CDR3 length is 14 residues. Germline CDR1 reads GTSNPN; CDR2 reads SVGIG (reference sequence). The CDR3 here is CAWSVRSGANVLTF. For the CDR3, the DNA is TGTGCCTGGAGTGTACGCAGTGGGGCCAACGTCCTGACTTTC.

The rearrangement uses TRBV4-3 and TRBJ2-5; 7 bases fit TRBD2. Germline V CDR1 and CDR2: LGHNA, YSLEER. The ends lost 1 base at V and 5 bases at J; junction bases unmatched: 13. This CDR3 region has 17 residues. CDR3 in amino acids: CASSQGLAAGEEETQYF. The CDR3 nucleotides read TGCGCCAGCAGCCAAGGCCTAGCGGCGGGAGAGGAGGAGACCCAGTACTTC.

This sequence joins TRBV5-1 and TRBJ2-3; 9 positions match TRBD2. Germline CDR1 is SGHRS and CDR2 is YFSETQ. J lost 5 bases, V lost 3 bases, and 10 bases had no gene match. This CDR3 has 16 residues. The CDR3 protein is CASSWNGGREVDTQYF. The DNA for the CDR3 is TGCGCCAGCAGCTGGAATGGCGGGAGGGAAGTAGATACGCAGTATTTT.